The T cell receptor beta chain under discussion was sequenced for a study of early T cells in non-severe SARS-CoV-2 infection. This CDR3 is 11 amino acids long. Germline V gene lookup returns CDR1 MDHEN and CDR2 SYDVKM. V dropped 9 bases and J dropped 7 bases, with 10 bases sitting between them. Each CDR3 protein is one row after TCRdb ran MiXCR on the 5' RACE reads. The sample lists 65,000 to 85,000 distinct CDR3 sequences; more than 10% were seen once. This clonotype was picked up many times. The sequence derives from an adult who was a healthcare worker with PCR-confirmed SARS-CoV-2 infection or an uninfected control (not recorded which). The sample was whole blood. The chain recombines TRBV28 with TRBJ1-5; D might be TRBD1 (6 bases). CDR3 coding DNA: TGTGCCAGTGGACAGTCCCAGCCCCAGCATTTT. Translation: CASGQSQPQHF. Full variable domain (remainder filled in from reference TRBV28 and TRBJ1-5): DVKVTQSSRYLVKRTGEKVFLECVQDMDHENMFWYRQDPGLGLRLIYFSYDVKMKEKGDIPEGYSVSREKKERFSLILESASTNQTSMYLCASGQSQPQHFGDGTRLSIL.